This T cell receptor (beta chain) derives from a study of lymphopenia after photon versus proton radiotherapy. Study results and caveats: Under photons, naive T cells and diversity fell while effector/memory populations rose. Larger post-nadir TCR diversity loss correlated inversely with survival in deceased patients. Authors raise, but do not show, better survival with proton therapy. Post-nadir diversity loss with photons came from oligoclonal expansion, particularly CD8+ Temra cells.

Losses at the gene ends were 4 bases for V and 3 bases for J; bases not matched to a gene: 4. Germline CDR1 MNHNS, CDR2 SASEGT. CDR3 length: 15 amino acids. Assay used: immunoSEQ multiplex PCR; TCRdb lists only in-frame clones, some missing. The table includes 89,000 or so clones, 65% to 85% detected once. This clone is a singleton in its sample. Its specificity is unknown. Sample: peripheral blood, taken from a patient treated with proton-based radiotherapy. The V call is TRBV6-1, the J call TRBJ1-5; 9 bases line up with TRBD1. The TCR comes from a man aged 55 to 70 with pancreatic cancer. The chain's CDR3 is CASSGGQGYNQPQHF. The CDR3 coding sequence is TGTGCCAGCAGTGGGGGACAGGGATACAATCAGCCCCAGCATTTT.